These 21 T cell receptor beta chains share one sample of origin, sequenced in a study of CD8+CD57+ T cells in acquired aplastic anemia. Template material for TCR beta VDJ and CDR3 profiling consisted of genomic DNA. Via MiXCR, TCRdb re-called the reads, giving one row per CDR3 protein. This sample has around 150,000 distinct CDR3 sequences, with more than 35% found just once. The sample comprised sorted CD4+, CD8+, or CD8+CD57+ T cells (not recorded which) from PBMCs. The receptors were gathered from a human donor in good health, serving as a control.

The chain joins TRBV20-1 to TRBJ2-2, with a tentative D call TRBD2 (6 bases). Germline V CDR1 and CDR2: DFQATT, SNEGSKA (reference sequence). CDR3 length equals 14 residues. Trimming pared 3 bases from V and 0 bases from J, leaving 8 bases between. The CDR3 region has the DNA TGCAGTGCTAGTGGCGGGACGAACACCGGGGAGCTGTTTTTT. Protein product: CSASGGTNTGELFF.

This clonotype was detected only a few times. The rearrangement uses TRBV19 and TRBJ1-5; D is possibly TRBD1 (6 bases). From germline, CDR1 is LNHDA and CDR2 SQIVND (reference sequence). The CDR3 length is 13 residues. V lost 6 bases, J lost 7 bases, and 13 bases lay in between. The chain's CDR3 is CASRVGAGQPQHF. CDR3 bases: TGTGCCAGTAGAGTGGGGGCCGGACAGCCCCAGCATTTT.

This clonotype turned up a few times. A much larger clone differs by one base, so this may be a read error. The chain is built from TRBV20-1 and TRBJ2-5; 9 nucleotides line up with TRBD2. Germline-derived CDR1 and CDR2 are DFQATT and SNEGSKA (reference sequence). This CDR3 region has 14 residues. CDR3 sequence (DNA): TGCAGTGCCACCCAGGGACTAGCAGAAGAGACCCAGCACTTC. The encoded protein is CSATQGLAEETQHF.

The table lists this clonotype with a few counts. This rearrangement joins TRBV2 to TRBJ1-2; D remains unclear. V lost 2 bases to trimming and J lost 2 bases, with 9 bases between them. Germline CDR1 reads SNHLY; CDR2 reads FYNNEI. The CDR3 runs 14 residues. CDR3 region: CASSESGFNYGYTF. The CDR3 DNA follows: TGTGCCAGCAGTGAATCGGGGTTCAACTATGGCTACACCTTC.

This clonotype was observed many times. CDR3 protein: CSARFPGTSDEQYF. CDR3 sequence (DNA): TGCAGTGCTAGATTTCCCGGGACTAGCGACGAGCAGTACTTC. V usage is TRBV20-1 and J usage is TRBJ2-7; 10 nucleotides agree with TRBD2. This CDR3 comprises 14 residues. Per germline, CDR1 DFQATT and CDR2 SNEGSKA (reference sequence). The ends lost 2 bases at V and 5 bases at J; junction bases unmatched: 6.

The chain's CDR3 is CAPAGTGGNGYTF. Written as DNA, the CDR3 is TGTGCCCCGGCAGGGACAGGGGGCAATGGCTACACCTTC. The rearrangement links TRBV10-3 to TRBJ1-2; TRBD1 agrees at 12 bases. J lost 6 bases, V lost 11 bases, and 7 bases had no gene match. Germline V gives CDR1 ENHRY, CDR2 SYGVKD. This CDR3 is 13 amino acids long.

This chain joins TRBV19 and TRBJ2-5; no clear D. V lost 8 bases and J lost 4, with 14 bases in between. The CDR3 has 13 residues. Germline values: CDR1 LNHDA, CDR2 SQIVND (reference sequence). CDR3: CASGPRRGETQYF. Written as DNA, the CDR3 is TGTGCCAGTGGGCCAAGGAGAGGAGAGACCCAGTACTTC.

The chain is built from TRBV27 and TRBJ2-1; D possibly corresponds to TRBD1 (5 bases). CDR1 MNHEY and CDR2 SMNVEV come from the germline V gene (reference sequence). Trimming cost V 6 bases and J 13 bases, with 16 bases left between them. The CDR3 spans 12 residues. Here the CDR3 DNA reads TGTGCCAGCAGCCTCTTACAGGAGAGTCAGTTCTTC. It yields the protein CASSLLQESQFF.

Details on this clonotype: Since the CDR3 does not end with the conserved phenylalanine or tryptophan, this likely comes from a read error. The V gene is TRBV12-3 or TRBV12-4, the J gene TRBJ2-1; D is uncertain. Between the trimmed V and J ends, which lost 3 bases and 10 bases, there was a span of 7 bases. This CDR3 spans 11 amino acids. In DNA form, the CDR3 reads TGTGCCAGCAGTTTCCGAAGCGAGCAGTTCCTC. This gives the protein CASSFRSEQFL.

This chain connects TRBV19 to TRBJ1-4, with D perhaps TRBD1 (6 bases). Germline V CDR1 and CDR2: LNHDA, SQIVND (reference sequence). CDR3 length: 15 amino acids. V dropped 5 bases and J dropped 5 bases, with 15 bases sitting between them. CDR3 sequence reads: CASSFAWTENEKLFF. The CDR3, as DNA: TGTGCCAGTAGTTTTGCATGGACAGAGAATGAAAAACTGTTTTTT.

The chain recombines TRBV20-1 with TRBJ1-1; 9 bases are shared with TRBD1. CDR3 length equals 17 residues. Germline assignment: CDR1 DFQATT and CDR2 SNEGSKA (reference sequence). V dropped 3 bases and J dropped 0; count of bases not matched to a gene: 11. In DNA, the CDR3 is TGCAGTGCTAGCTTAAACAGGGGGCAGAGAATGAACACTGAAGCTTTCTTT. Amino acid sequence: CSASLNRGQRMNTEAFF.

This clonotype was seen repeatedly, ten times or more. The chain joins TRBV5-1 to TRBJ2-3; possibly TRBD2 for D (5 bases). This CDR3 has 15 amino acids. V lost 0 bases, J lost 4 bases, and 12 bases lay in between. Germline V lookup: CDR1 SGHRS, CDR2 YFSETQ. CDR3 amino acids: CASSLAPGVADTQYF. The CDR3 nucleotides read TGCGCCAGCAGCTTGGCCCCCGGGGTCGCAGATACGCAGTATTTT. Supplemented by reference TRBV5-1 and TRBJ2-3, the full variable domain reads KAGVTQTPRYLIKTRGQQVTLSCSPISGHRSVSWYQQTPGQGLQFLFEYFSETQRNKGNFPGRFSGRQFSNSRSEMNVSTLELGDSALYLCASSLAPGVADTQYFGPGTRLTVL.

The chain joins TRBV20-1 to TRBJ2-7; 12 bases match TRBD2. This CDR3 is built from 19 residues. V gave up 0 bases and J gave up 2 bases; unmatched junction bases: 14. The V gene's germline CDR1 is DFQATT and CDR2 SNEGSKA (reference sequence). The chain's CDR3 is CSARERTSGNPKKPYEQYF. The CDR3 DNA follows: TGCAGTGCTAGAGAAAGGACTAGCGGGAATCCCAAAAAACCCTACGAGCAGTACTTC.

This clonotype was detected ten times or more. The V call is TRBV6-1, the J call TRBJ2-7; no definite D call. The CDR3 has 14 residues. CDR1 and CDR2 from the germline V gene are MNHNS and SASEGT. The V gene lost 7 bases and the J gene lost 2 bases, with 15 bases spanning the gap. The CDR3 sequence: CASISPAQPYEQYF. For the CDR3, the DNA is TGTGCCAGCATCTCTCCCGCACAACCCTACGAGCAGTACTTC.

This clonotype has ten or more counts. J is TRBJ2-3 and V is TRBV9, with D unresolved. Germline assignment: CDR1 SGDLS and CDR2 YYNGEE. Trimming took off 3 bases at V and 2 bases at J, with 4 bases between the two ends. The CDR3 sequence is 12 residues long. The CDR3 bases are TGTGCCAGCAGCGCCTACACAGATACGCAGTATTTT. This sequence encodes CASSAYTDTQYF.

This clonotype was detected ten times or more. The chain employs TRBV5-1 and TRBJ2-3; D uncertain. The ends were cut back, 4 bases at V and 0 bases at J, with 12 bases in the middle. Germline V gene sequence: CDR1 SGHRS, CDR2 YFSETQ. The CDR3 contains 15 residues. DNA for the CDR3: TGCGCCAGCAGCGCTCTTCGAACTAGCACAGATACGCAGTATTTT. The encoded protein is CASSALRTSTDTQYF. Complete variable domain (other parts from reference TRBV5-1 and TRBJ2-3): KAGVTQTPRYLIKTRGQQVTLSCSPISGHRSVSWYQQTPGQGLQFLFEYFSETQRNKGNFPGRFSGRQFSNSRSEMNVSTLELGDSALYLCASSALRTSTDTQYFGPGTRLTVL.

With respect to this clonotype: Relative to the germline gene, one junction end is altered; a read error may explain this. The DNA for the CDR3 is TGTACCACCAACGGGGCAGGAGGCGAAAAACTGTTTTTT. It yields the protein CTTNGAGGEKLFF. The rearrangement joins TRBV24-1 to TRBJ1-4; D possibly corresponds to TRBD1 (5 bases). Looked up from germline, CDR1 is KGHDR and CDR2 is SFDVKD. The CDR3 runs 13 residues.

On this clonotype itself: The limits of the CDR3 on the DNA are not certain, so only TCRdb's listed CDR3 is given. The rearrangement uses TRBV10-3 and TRBJ1-2. The CDR3 spans 13 residues, counting both ends. Germline lookup yields CDR1 ENHRY and CDR2 SYGVKD. The CDR3 loop is CASGIDSDYGCTF.

The CDR3 loop reads CASSDRGNQPQHF. CDR3 nucleotides: TGTGCCAGCAGCGACAGGGGCAATCAGCCCCAGCATTTT. The genes are TRBV5-5 and TRBJ1-5; 7 positions agree with TRBD1. Germline loops: CDR1 SGHKS, CDR2 YYEKEE (reference sequence). V lost 4 bases, J lost 2 bases, and 0 bases stayed unmatched. The CDR3 consists of 13 residues.

As to this clonotype: This clone may be a read error of a much larger clone one base away. The V gene is TRBV12-3 or TRBV12-4, the J gene TRBJ1-1; D remains unclear. CDR3 size: 13 residues. V shed 7 bases and J shed 4 bases, with 13 bases lying between them. The CDR3 DNA sequence: TGTGCCAGCACCTCAGCCTGGGGCACTGAAGCTTTCTTT. It encodes CASTSAWGTEAFF.

This clonotype was observed many times. The CDR3 DNA reads TGTGCCAGCAGTTGGCGGGGGGCGAGCTTGGCTTTCTTT. Translating it yields CASSWRGASLAFF. V is TRBV14 and J is TRBJ1-1, with a tentative D call TRBD1 (6 bases). Trimming pared 6 bases from V and 11 bases from J, leaving 19 bases between. Per germline, CDR1 SGHDN and CDR2 FVKESK. The CDR3 covers 13 residues.